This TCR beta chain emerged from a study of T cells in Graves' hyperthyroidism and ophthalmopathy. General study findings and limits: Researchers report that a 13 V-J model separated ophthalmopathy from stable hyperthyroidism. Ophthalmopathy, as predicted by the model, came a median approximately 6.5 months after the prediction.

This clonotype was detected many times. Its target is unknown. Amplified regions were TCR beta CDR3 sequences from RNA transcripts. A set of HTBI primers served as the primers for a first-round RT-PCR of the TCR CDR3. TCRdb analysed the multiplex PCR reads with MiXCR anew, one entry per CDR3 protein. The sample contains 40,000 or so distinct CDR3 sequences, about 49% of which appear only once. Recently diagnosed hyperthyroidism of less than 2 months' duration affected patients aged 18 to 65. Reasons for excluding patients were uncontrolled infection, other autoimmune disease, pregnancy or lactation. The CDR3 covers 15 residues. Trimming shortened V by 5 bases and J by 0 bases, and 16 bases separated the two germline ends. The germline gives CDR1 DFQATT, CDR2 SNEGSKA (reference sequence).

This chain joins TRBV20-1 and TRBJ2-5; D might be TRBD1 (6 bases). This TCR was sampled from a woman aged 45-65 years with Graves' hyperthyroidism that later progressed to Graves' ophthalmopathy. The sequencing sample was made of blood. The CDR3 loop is CSAPKRGTYQETQYF. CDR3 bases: TGCAGTGCTCCGAAGAGAGGGACATACCAAGAGACCCAGTACTTC.